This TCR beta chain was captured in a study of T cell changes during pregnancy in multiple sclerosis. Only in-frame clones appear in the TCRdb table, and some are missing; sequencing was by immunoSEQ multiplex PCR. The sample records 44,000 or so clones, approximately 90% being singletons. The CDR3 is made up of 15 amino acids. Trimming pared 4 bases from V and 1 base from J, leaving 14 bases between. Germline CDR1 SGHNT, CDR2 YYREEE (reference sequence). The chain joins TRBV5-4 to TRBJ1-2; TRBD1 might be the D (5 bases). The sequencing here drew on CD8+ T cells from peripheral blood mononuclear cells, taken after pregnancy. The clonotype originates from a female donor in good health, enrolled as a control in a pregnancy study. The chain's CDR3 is CASSPPGPLNYGYTF. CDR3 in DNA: TGTGCCAGCAGCCCCCCAGGGCCGCTTAACTATGGCTACACCTTC.